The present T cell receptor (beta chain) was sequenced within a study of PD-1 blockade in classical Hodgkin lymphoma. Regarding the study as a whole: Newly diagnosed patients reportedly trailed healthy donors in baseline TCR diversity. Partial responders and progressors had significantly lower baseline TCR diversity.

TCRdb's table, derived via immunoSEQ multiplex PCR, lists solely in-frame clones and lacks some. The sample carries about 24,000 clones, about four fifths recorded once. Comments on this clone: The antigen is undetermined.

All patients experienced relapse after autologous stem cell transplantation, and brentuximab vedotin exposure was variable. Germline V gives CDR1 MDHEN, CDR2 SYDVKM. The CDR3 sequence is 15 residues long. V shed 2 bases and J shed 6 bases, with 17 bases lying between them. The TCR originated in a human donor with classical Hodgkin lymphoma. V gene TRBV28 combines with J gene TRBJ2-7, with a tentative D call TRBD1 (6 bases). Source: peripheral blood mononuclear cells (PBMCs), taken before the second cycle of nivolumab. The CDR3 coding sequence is TGTGCCAGCAGTTTACAGGGGAAATCCCTACGCGAGCAGTACTTC. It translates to CASSLQGKSLREQYF.